Listed below are T cell receptor beta chains from one sample, sequenced in a study of cytomegalovirus exposure and HLA in healthy donors. The data were produced by immunoSEQ multiplex PCR, yet TCRdb's version contains in-frame clones alone and is incomplete. The table has roughly 120,000 clones, 86% seen once. Material for sequencing was PBMCs. The receptors were sampled from a man younger than 30 in good health and CMV-seronegative. Both conserved end residues are part of each CDR3. Clone size is not always given. Where it is, it says once, few, many or a class for expanded clones.

clone_size	v_call	j_call	cdr3_aa
.	TRBV14	TRBJ2-7	CASSPWGPYEQYF
.	TRBV2	TRBJ1-1	CASSDFGQGKGNTEAFF
once	TRBV4-1	TRBJ1-4	CASSQIRGNEKLFF
.	TRBV7-2	TRBJ2-3	CASGSGSVSVDTQYF
.	TRBV27	TRBJ2-5	CASRPGGSGKETQYF
.	TRBV6-5	TRBJ1-5	CASRPLQGGNQPQHF
.	TRBV9	TRBJ2-1	CASSVDPSGLIYNEQFF
.	TRBV7-9	TRBJ2-7	CASSLDREGEQYF
.	TRBV6-5	TRBJ1-2	CASSNALGSNYGYTF
.	TRBV30	TRBJ1-1	CAWSGQGTEAFF
.	TRBV7-2	TRBJ2-2	CASSLVTGAGELFF
once	TRBV25-1	TRBJ2-2	CASSEWGSGDVGELFF
.	TRBV7-9	TRBJ2-1	CASSFRTDEKFF
.	TRBV7-9	TRBJ1-2	CASSEGQNGYTF